This T cell receptor beta chain originates from a study of cytomegalovirus exposure and HLA in healthy donors. Trimming removed 9 bases from V and 7 bases from J; junction bases left unmatched: 7. This CDR3 has 13 residues. From germline, CDR1 is ENHRY and CDR2 SYGVKD. Concerning this clone: Its target is not known.

Vbeta (60) and Jbeta (13) primers were used in the PCR. Repertoires were generated with immunoSEQ multiplex PCR, while TCRdb's copy carries only in-frame clones and drops some. The data contain about 59,000 clones, just under 75% of them singletons. Study observations and caveats: Later on, an analysis found that several of the most significant clusters appeared to be linked to common viral pathogens, which included parvovirus B19.

The V call is TRBV10-3, the J call TRBJ2-1, with 9 positions matching TRBD1. Sequenced: PBMCs. This sequence originates from a young man in good health and CMV-seropositive. The CDR3 loop reads CAIRTGEGNEQFF. CDR3 in DNA: TGTGCCATACGGACAGGGGAGGGGAATGAGCAGTTCTTC.